Listed below are T cell receptor beta chains from one sample, sequenced in a study of cytomegalovirus exposure and HLA in healthy donors. TCRdb's table, derived via immunoSEQ multiplex PCR, lists solely in-frame clones and lacks some. The sample includes 90,000 to 150,000 clones, approximately 81% of them seen just once. The sequencing input was PBMCs. These receptors came from a woman aged 25 to 39 in good health and CMV-seronegative. CDR3s include the opening cysteine and the closing phenylalanine or tryptophan. The D gene is left open where the match is weak. Clone size appears in some rows only: once, few, many, or a class for an expanded clone.

clone size: NA; D gene: TRBD1; V gene: TRBV28; J gene: TRBJ1-6; CDR3 protein: CASSLPGTDNSPLHF; CDR3 DNA: TGTGCCAGCAGTTTACCGGGGACAGATAATTCACCCCTCCACTTT
clone size: NA; D gene: NA; V gene: TRBV6-4; J gene: TRBJ2-5; CDR3 protein: CATTNRVAQETQYF; CDR3 DNA: TGTGCCACGACCAACAGGGTCGCTCAAGAGACCCAGTACTTC
clone size: NA; D gene: NA; V gene: TRBV11-3; J gene: TRBJ2-1; CDR3 protein: CASSVQGFNEQFF; CDR3 DNA: TGTGCCAGCAGCGTGCAGGGATTCAATGAGCAGTTCTTC
clone size: once; D gene: NA; V gene: TRBV30; J gene: TRBJ1-2; CDR3 protein: CARFLGTSYGYTF; CDR3 DNA: TGTGCCAGATTCTTGGGGACAAGCTATGGCTACACCTTC
clone size: NA; D gene: NA; V gene: TRBV14; J gene: TRBJ2-2; CDR3 protein: CASSPVLSLTGELFF; CDR3 DNA: TGTGCCAGCAGCCCTGTGTTAAGCCTCACCGGGGAGCTGTTTTTT
clone size: NA; D gene: TRBD1; V gene: TRBV15; J gene: TRBJ1-4; CDR3 protein: CATSRDGQATNEKLFF; CDR3 DNA: TGTGCCACCAGCAGAGATGGACAGGCCACTAATGAAAAACTGTTTTTT
clone size: NA; D gene: TRBD1; V gene: TRBV27; J gene: TRBJ1-5; CDR3 protein: CASRSDREDANQPQHF; CDR3 DNA: TGTGCCAGCAGGTCTGACAGGGAAGATGCCAATCAGCCCCAGCATTTT
clone size: NA; D gene: NA; V gene: TRBV12-5; J gene: TRBJ1-3; CDR3 protein: CASGDRSSGNTIYF; CDR3 DNA: TGTGCTAGTGGAGACAGGAGTTCTGGAAACACCATATATTTT
clone size: NA; D gene: NA; V gene: TRBV27; J gene: TRBJ1-1; CDR3 protein: CASSSLGFAEAFF; CDR3 DNA: TGTGCCAGCAGTTCTCTCGGGTTCGCTGAAGCTTTCTTT
clone size: NA; D gene: NA; V gene: TRBV19; J gene: TRBJ2-2; CDR3 protein: CATAVSGELFF; CDR3 DNA: TGTGCCACCGCCGTCAGCGGGGAGCTGTTTTTT
clone size: NA; D gene: TRBD1; V gene: TRBV11-3; J gene: TRBJ2-3; CDR3 protein: CASSSPPGQTRGDTQYF; CDR3 DNA: TGTGCCAGCAGCTCCCCTCCGGGACAGACCAGAGGGGATACGCAGTATTTT
clone size: NA; D gene: TRBD2; V gene: TRBV7-6; J gene: TRBJ2-7; CDR3 protein: CASSLASGSSSYEQYF; CDR3 DNA: TGTGCCAGCAGCTTGGCTAGCGGGTCGAGCTCCTACGAGCAGTACTTC
clone size: NA; D gene: NA; V gene: TRBV6-5; J gene: TRBJ1-1; CDR3 protein: CASRPWEGVNTEAFF; CDR3 DNA: TGTGCCAGCAGACCCTGGGAGGGCGTGAACACTGAAGCTTTCTTT
clone size: once; D gene: TRBD1; V gene: TRBV18; J gene: TRBJ1-1; CDR3 protein: CASSLNQGVGTEAFF; CDR3 DNA: TGTGCCAGCTCACTTAATCAGGGGGTAGGCACTGAAGCTTTCTTT
clone size: once; D gene: TRBD2; V gene: TRBV7-6; J gene: TRBJ2-7; CDR3 protein: CASSLGGGVYEQYF; CDR3 DNA: TGTGCCAGCAGCCTTGGCGGGGGGGTATACGAGCAGTACTTC
clone size: once; D gene: TRBD1; V gene: TRBV7-8; J gene: TRBJ2-5; CDR3 protein: CASSLPGTGRETQYF; CDR3 DNA: TGTGCCAGCAGCTTACCCGGGACAGGGAGGGAGACCCAGTACTTC
clone size: NA; D gene: NA; V gene: TRBV19; J gene: TRBJ1-5; CDR3 protein: CASLLGGAGQPQHF; CDR3 DNA: TGTGCCAGTCTATTGGGGGGGGCTGGGCAGCCCCAGCATTTT
clone size: NA; D gene: NA; V gene: TRBV10-3; J gene: TRBJ1-6; CDR3 protein: CAISDRDSPLHF; CDR3 DNA: TGTGCCATCAGTGACAGGGATTCACCCCTCCACTTT
clone size: NA; D gene: TRBD1; V gene: TRBV10-2; J gene: TRBJ1-6; CDR3 protein: CASSWDRSSYNSPLHF; CDR3 DNA: TGCGCCAGCAGTTGGGACAGGAGCTCCTATAATTCACCCCTCCACTTT
clone size: once; D gene: TRBD1; V gene: TRBV9; J gene: TRBJ2-2; CDR3 protein: CATRQGSTGELFF; CDR3 DNA: TGTGCCACAAGACAGGGCTCAACCGGGGAGCTGTTTTTT
clone size: NA; D gene: NA; V gene: TRBV5-6; J gene: TRBJ2-1; CDR3 protein: CASSLRHLRDEQFF; CDR3 DNA: TGTGCCAGCAGCTTGCGACACCTCAGGGATGAGCAGTTCTTC
clone size: many; D gene: TRBD1; V gene: TRBV13; J gene: TRBJ1-1; CDR3 protein: CASSPGTVNTEAFF; CDR3 DNA: TGTGCCAGCAGCCCGGGGACAGTGAACACTGAAGCTTTCTTT
clone size: NA; D gene: NA; V gene: TRBV29-1; J gene: TRBJ1-1; CDR3 protein: CSVEDEGRQNTEAFF; CDR3 DNA: TGCAGCGTTGAAGATGAGGGCAGACAGAACACTGAAGCTTTCTTT
clone size: once; D gene: NA; V gene: TRBV15; J gene: TRBJ1-6; CDR3 protein: CATSRAPPDNSPLHF; CDR3 DNA: TGTGCCACCAGCAGAGCCCCCCCAGATAATTCACCCCTCCACTTT
clone size: many; D gene: TRBD1; V gene: TRBV9; J gene: TRBJ1-1; CDR3 protein: CASSEGASGTEAFF; CDR3 DNA: TGTGCCAGCAGTGAGGGGGCTTCAGGGACTGAAGCTTTCTTT
clone size: NA; D gene: NA; V gene: TRBV11-2; J gene: TRBJ2-1; CDR3 protein: CASSEGWVSYNEQFF; CDR3 DNA: TGTGCCAGCAGTGAGGGCTGGGTTTCCTACAATGAGCAGTTCTTC
clone size: NA; D gene: TRBD2; V gene: TRBV5-1; J gene: TRBJ2-7; CDR3 protein: CASSLTGLGAQSYEQYF; CDR3 DNA: TGCGCCAGCAGCTTGACGGGACTAGGGGCCCAATCCTACGAGCAGTACTTC
clone size: few; D gene: NA; V gene: TRBV4-1; J gene: TRBJ1-4; CDR3 protein: CASTGRPNEKLFF; CDR3 DNA: TGCGCCAGCACGGGGAGGCCTAATGAAAAACTGTTTTTT
clone size: NA; D gene: TRBD2; V gene: TRBV7-3; J gene: TRBJ2-1; CDR3 protein: CASSHHASGGAYNEQFF; CDR3 DNA: TGTGCCAGCAGCCATCACGCTAGCGGGGGGGCCTACAATGAGCAGTTCTTC
clone size: NA; D gene: TRBD1; V gene: TRBV7-9; J gene: TRBJ2-5; CDR3 protein: CASSFLPPGTGETQYF; CDR3 DNA: TGTGCCAGCAGCTTTTTACCGCCTGGGACAGGAGAGACCCAGTACTTC
clone size: once; D gene: NA; V gene: TRBV27; J gene: TRBJ2-2; CDR3 protein: CASSLSLYGGELFF; CDR3 DNA: TGTGCCAGCAGTTTATCGTTGTACGGCGGGGAGCTGTTTTTT
clone size: NA; D gene: NA; V gene: TRBV9; J gene: TRBJ2-7; CDR3 protein: CASSVAGAGVGYEQYF; CDR3 DNA: TGTGCCAGCAGCGTCGCGGGGGCAGGCGTGGGCTACGAGCAGTACTTC
clone size: once; D gene: TRBD1; V gene: TRBV2; J gene: TRBJ2-5; CDR3 protein: CASSEGPGTGEETQYF; CDR3 DNA: TGTGCCAGCAGTGAAGGGCCCGGGACAGGGGAGGAGACCCAGTACTTC
clone size: NA; D gene: NA; V gene: TRBV4-3; J gene: TRBJ1-2; CDR3 protein: CASSPSPGEPSHGYTF; CDR3 DNA: TGCGCCAGCAGTCCCTCCCCCGGGGAGCCCTCCCATGGCTACACCTTC
clone size: NA; D gene: TRBD1; V gene: TRBV27; J gene: TRBJ2-3; CDR3 protein: CASSAMTGGGLDTQYF; CDR3 DNA: TGTGCCAGCAGCGCGATGACAGGGGGGGGGCTAGATACGCAGTATTTT
clone size: few; D gene: NA; V gene: TRBV10-3; J gene: TRBJ2-2; CDR3 protein: CAISERGNTGELFF; CDR3 DNA: TGTGCCATCAGTGAGAGGGGGAACACCGGGGAGCTGTTTTTT
clone size: medium-sized; D gene: NA; V gene: TRBV10-3; J gene: TRBJ1-2; CDR3 protein: CAISEDTNTGGNYGYTF; CDR3 DNA: TGTGCCATCAGTGAGGACACAAACACGGGGGGGAACTATGGCTACACCTTC
clone size: NA; D gene: NA; V gene: TRBV5-1; J gene: TRBJ1-2; CDR3 protein: CASSLEGDGYGYTF; CDR3 DNA: TGCGCCAGCAGCTTGGAGGGGGACGGGTATGGCTACACCTTC
clone size: NA; D gene: NA; V gene: TRBV6-5; J gene: TRBJ2-7; CDR3 protein: CASSYSGSGTYEQYF; CDR3 DNA: TGTGCCAGCAGTTACTCGGGCTCGGGGACCTACGAGCAGTACTTC
clone size: NA; D gene: TRBD1; V gene: TRBV7-6; J gene: TRBJ1-3; CDR3 protein: CASSTGPGQGIRGGNTIYF; CDR3 DNA: TGTGCCAGCAGCACCGGCCCCGGACAGGGAATAAGGGGGGGAAACACCATATATTTT
clone size: NA; D gene: TRBD2; V gene: TRBV6-5; J gene: TRBJ2-5; CDR3 protein: CASSSGLEETQYF; CDR3 DNA: TGTGCCAGCAGTTCGGGACTAGAAGAGACCCAGTACTTC
clone size: NA; D gene: TRBD1; V gene: TRBV27; J gene: TRBJ1-6; CDR3 protein: CASSLFGTGAKRGSPLHF; CDR3 DNA: TGTGCCAGCAGTTTATTCGGGACAGGGGCAAAAAGGGGATCACCCCTCCACTTT
clone size: NA; D gene: TRBD1; V gene: TRBV7-2; J gene: TRBJ2-7; CDR3 protein: CASSKQGQLNYEQYF; CDR3 DNA: TGTGCCAGCAGCAAGCAGGGACAGCTAAACTACGAGCAGTACTTC
clone size: few; D gene: TRBD1; V gene: TRBV19; J gene: TRBJ1-2; CDR3 protein: CASNRDRTLVGYTF; CDR3 DNA: TGTGCCAGTAACCGGGACAGGACACTAGTGGGCTACACCTTC
clone size: NA; D gene: NA; V gene: TRBV27; J gene: TRBJ2-7; CDR3 protein: CASSRGGQRYEQYF; CDR3 DNA: TGTGCCAGCAGTAGGGGTGGACAGCGCTACGAGCAGTACTTC
clone size: NA; D gene: NA; V gene: TRBV5-4; J gene: TRBJ1-6; CDR3 protein: CASSPGQYNSPLHF; CDR3 DNA: TGTGCCAGCAGCCCCGGACAGTATAATTCACCCCTCCACTTT
clone size: NA; D gene: NA; V gene: TRBV29-1; J gene: TRBJ2-7; CDR3 protein: CSVEAGGREQYF; CDR3 DNA: TGCAGCGTTGAAGCCGGGGGGCGGGAGCAGTACTTC
clone size: NA; D gene: TRBD1; V gene: TRBV28; J gene: TRBJ2-1; CDR3 protein: CASSPDRVNEQFF; CDR3 DNA: TGTGCCAGCAGTCCGGACAGGGTCAATGAGCAGTTCTTC
clone size: NA; D gene: NA; V gene: TRBV19; J gene: TRBJ1-5; CDR3 protein: CAMADTYSNQPQHF; CDR3 DNA: TGTGCCATGGCCGACACTTATAGCAATCAGCCCCAGCATTTT
clone size: NA; D gene: NA; V gene: TRBV29-1; J gene: TRBJ2-3; CDR3 protein: CSVEENGADTQYF; CDR3 DNA: TGCAGCGTTGAAGAGAACGGGGCAGATACGCAGTATTTT
clone size: NA; D gene: NA; V gene: TRBV5-6; J gene: TRBJ1-2; CDR3 protein: CASSVGGRSNYGYTF; CDR3 DNA: TGTGCCAGCAGCGTGGGTGGGAGGTCTAACTATGGCTACACCTTC
clone size: NA; D gene: NA; V gene: TRBV6-6; J gene: TRBJ2-7; CDR3 protein: CASSFGISYEQYF; CDR3 DNA: TGTGCCAGCAGTTTCGGGATTTCCTACGAGCAGTACTTC